This T cell receptor (beta chain) emerged from a study of blood T cell repertoires in COVID-19. This CDR3 contains 14 residues. CDR1 SGHTA and CDR2 FQGNSA come from the germline V gene. The V gene lost 4 bases and the J gene lost 4 bases, with 8 bases spanning the gap. The assay was immunoSEQ multiplex PCR, and TCRdb's table has in-frame clones only and misses some. This sample yields around 100,000 clones, of which 85% are seen a single time; about an eighth belongs to the top ten. Sequenced material: peripheral blood. The receptor was derived from a man between 50 and 59 years old with active or convalescent COVID-19. The genes are TRBV7-2 and TRBJ2-6, with D unclear. The CDR3 here is CASSSGSGANVLTF. CDR3 bases: TGTGCCAGCAGCTCGGGTTCCGGGGCCAACGTCCTGACTTTC.